This T cell receptor (beta chain) was profiled in a study of a mutant IDH1 vaccine in newly diagnosed glioma. The wider study: Eight vaccine injections were given to patients in weeks 1, 3, 5, 7, 11, 15, 19 and 23. Sex distribution of treated patients was about 60% male and about 40% female; mean age was around 40 years. Most had both radiotherapy and temozolomide beforehand; others had only one.

Time point defined: week 5, during vaccination. Vaccination comprised doses that each held 300 ug of mutant IDH1 20-mer peptide, plus topical imiquimod. Each donor presented with a new WHO grade 3 or 4 astrocytoma that tested IDH1-mutant and showed ATRX loss. Produced via immunoSEQ multiplex PCR; TCRdb's table is partial and in-frame only. Among fewer than 40,000 clones, 70% to 80% were seen once, and the ten largest hold over 4.5%. With V trimmed by 1 base and J by 4 bases, 9 bases remained unmatched. CDR1 MNHNS and CDR2 SASEGT come from the germline V gene. This CDR3 has 17 residues. Remarks on this clone: The antigen is undetermined.

The source material was PBMCs, sampled from a glioma patient whose treatment included an IDH1 peptide vaccine. The chain carries TRBV6-1 and TRBJ1-3; 8 positions match TRBD1. The source of this sequence is a man aged 40-50 years with glioma. The chain's CDR3 is CASSEDWSRTGGNTIYF. The CDR3 DNA reads TGTGCCAGCAGTGAAGATTGGTCCCGGACAGGGGGAAACACCATATATTTT.